Only a few counts were recorded for the clone carrying this TCR beta chain. This sample was taken from a study of T-cell reconstitution after alpha-beta-depleted transplantation in children. A TCRbeta library incorporating unique molecular identifiers was prepared. TCRdb reanalysed the PCR reads using MiXCR and keeps one entry per CDR3 protein. This sample has nearly 550,000 distinct CDR3 sequences, with around 17% found just once. This sample comprised PBMCs from the stem cell graft donor, obtained from the stem cell graft. The receptor was derived from a human donor who donated a stem cell graft to a child with acute lymphoblastic leukemia.

The CDR3 coding sequence is TGTGCCAGCAGCTCCGGGACTAGGAATGAGCAGTTCTTC. Translated, it gives CASSSGTRNEQFF. The rearrangement uses TRBV5-5 and TRBJ2-1; TRBD2 matches 8 bases. The length of the CDR3 is 13 residues. In germline, CDR1 is SGHKS, CDR2 YYEKEE (reference sequence). J gave up 7 bases and V 3 bases, and 3 bases lay outside the gene matches.